The rows below give T cell receptor beta chains drawn from one sample of a study of blood T cell repertoires in COVID-19. TCRdb keeps only in-frame clones here, not all; method: immunoSEQ multiplex PCR. This repertoire shows over 130,000 clones, 80% to 90% found once; its top ten account for roughly 3.3%. The sample consisted of peripheral blood. These receptors were obtained from a man aged 65 to 79 with acute or convalescent COVID-19. CDR3s include the opening cysteine and the closing phenylalanine or tryptophan. Fields, in order: V gene, D gene, J gene, clone size, CDR3 protein, CDR3 DNA. A D gene is named only where the DNA matches it firmly. Size is omitted from some rows. Given values are once, few, many or a class for expanded clones.

V gene: TRBV5-1
D gene: -
J gene: TRBJ2-5
clone size: -
CDR3 protein: CASSLSIQETQYF
CDR3 DNA: TGCGCCAGCAGCTTGAGCATACAAGAGACCCAGTACTTC

V gene: TRBV9
D gene: TRBD2
J gene: TRBJ2-3
clone size: -
CDR3 protein: CASSTGTSGATDTQYF
CDR3 DNA: TGTGCCAGCAGCACCGGGACTAGCGGGGCCACAGATACGCAGTATTTT

V gene: TRBV28
D gene: -
J gene: TRBJ2-5
clone size: -
CDR3 protein: CASSIRDGYQETQYF
CDR3 DNA: TGTGCCAGCAGCATCAGGGATGGGTACCAAGAGACCCAGTACTTC

V gene: TRBV6-6
D gene: -
J gene: TRBJ1-2
clone size: -
CDR3 protein: CASSPQGNYGYTF
CDR3 DNA: TGTGCCAGCAGTCCACAGGGCAACTATGGCTACACCTTC

V gene: TRBV9
D gene: -
J gene: TRBJ2-5
clone size: -
CDR3 protein: CASSVGVGRVEETQYF
CDR3 DNA: TGTGCCAGCAGCGTAGGGGTTGGCAGGGTAGAGGAGACCCAGTACTTC

V gene: TRBV6-2/TRBV6-3
D gene: -
J gene: TRBJ1-5
clone size: few
CDR3 protein: CASSYGALGNQPQHF
CDR3 DNA: TGTGCCAGCAGTTACGGGGCCCTGGGCAATCAGCCCCAGCATTTT

V gene: TRBV7-2
D gene: -
J gene: TRBJ2-5
clone size: -
CDR3 protein: CASSLGGRRETQYF
CDR3 DNA: TGTGCCAGCAGCTTAGGAGGGCGGCGGGAGACCCAGTACTTC

V gene: TRBV10-3
D gene: TRBD2
J gene: TRBJ2-3
clone size: -
CDR3 protein: CAISPGTSGSTDTQYF
CDR3 DNA: TGTGCCATCAGTCCAGGGACTAGCGGTAGCACAGATACGCAGTATTTT

V gene: TRBV5-1
D gene: -
J gene: TRBJ2-2
clone size: few
CDR3 protein: CASSLDSGNTGELFF
CDR3 DNA: TGCGCCAGCAGCTTGGACAGCGGAAACACCGGGGAGCTGTTTTTT

V gene: TRBV24-1
D gene: TRBD1
J gene: TRBJ2-3
clone size: -
CDR3 protein: CATSDYGGQLTDTQYF
CDR3 DNA: TGTGCCACCAGTGATTATGGGGGACAGCTAACAGATACGCAGTATTTT

V gene: TRBV19
D gene: TRBD2
J gene: TRBJ2-2
clone size: -
CDR3 protein: CASNAISGTTNTGELFF
CDR3 DNA: TGTGCCAGCAACGCTATTTCCGGGACTACGAACACCGGGGAGCTGTTTTTT

V gene: TRBV20-1
D gene: TRBD2
J gene: TRBJ2-2
clone size: -
CDR3 protein: CSASSRLADNTGELFF
CDR3 DNA: TGCAGTGCTAGTTCTCGACTAGCGGACAACACCGGGGAGCTGTTTTTT

V gene: TRBV27
D gene: -
J gene: TRBJ1-6
clone size: once
CDR3 protein: CASSFSNSPLHF
CDR3 DNA: TGTGCCAGCAGCTTCAGTAATTCACCCCTCCACTTT

V gene: TRBV3-1/TRBV3-2
D gene: TRBD1
J gene: TRBJ2-7
clone size: -
CDR3 protein: CASSSPGQENEQYF
CDR3 DNA: TGTGCCAGCAGCTCGCCGGGACAGGAAAACGAGCAGTACTTC

V gene: TRBV7-9
D gene: -
J gene: TRBJ1-1
clone size: -
CDR3 protein: CARGEVNTEAFF
CDR3 DNA: TGCGCCCGGGGGGAGGTGAACACTGAAGCTTTCTTT

V gene: TRBV3-1/TRBV3-2
D gene: -
J gene: TRBJ1-3
clone size: once
CDR3 protein: CASSQDLVSGNTIYF
CDR3 DNA: TGTGCCAGCAGCCAAGATTTAGTCTCTGGAAACACCATATATTTT

V gene: TRBV30
D gene: TRBD1
J gene: TRBJ1-2
clone size: -
CDR3 protein: CAWSGSRGDYGYTF
CDR3 DNA: TGTGCCTGGAGTGGAAGCAGGGGGGACTATGGCTACACCTTC

V gene: TRBV2
D gene: -
J gene: TRBJ2-7
clone size: -
CDR3 protein: CASTGTLYEQYF
CDR3 DNA: TGTGCCAGCACCGGGACATTATACGAGCAGTACTTC

V gene: TRBV5-1
D gene: -
J gene: TRBJ2-3
clone size: -
CDR3 protein: CASNPGQNTDTQYF
CDR3 DNA: TGCGCCAGCAATCCGGGACAAAACACAGATACGCAGTATTTT

V gene: TRBV28
D gene: -
J gene: TRBJ1-4
clone size: -
CDR3 protein: CASRSGLDEKLFF
CDR3 DNA: TGTGCCAGTCGATCAGGGTTAGATGAAAAACTGTTTTTT

V gene: TRBV6-1
D gene: TRBD1
J gene: TRBJ2-1
clone size: -
CDR3 protein: CASSAARQGEQFF
CDR3 DNA: TGTGCCAGCAGTGCAGCTAGACAGGGTGAGCAGTTCTTC

V gene: TRBV5-1
D gene: TRBD2
J gene: TRBJ2-6
clone size: -
CDR3 protein: CASSLSSGMSGANVLTF
CDR3 DNA: TGCGCCAGCAGCTTGAGTAGCGGGATGTCTGGGGCCAACGTCCTGACTTTC

V gene: TRBV7-7
D gene: TRBD1
J gene: TRBJ2-2
clone size: -
CDR3 protein: CASSRGRDTGELFF
CDR3 DNA: TGTGCTAGCAGCAGGGGGCGGGACACCGGGGAGCTGTTTTTT

V gene: TRBV11-2
D gene: -
J gene: TRBJ1-1
clone size: -
CDR3 protein: CASSLEAGLNTEAFF
CDR3 DNA: TGTGCCAGCAGCTTAGAAGCAGGTTTGAACACTGAAGCTTTCTTT

V gene: TRBV3-1/TRBV3-2
D gene: -
J gene: TRBJ2-7
clone size: once
CDR3 protein: CASSREGPGSYEQYF
CDR3 DNA: TGTGCCAGCAGCCGAGAGGGGCCTGGCTCCTACGAGCAGTACTTC

V gene: TRBV29-1
D gene: -
J gene: TRBJ2-3
clone size: -
CDR3 protein: CSVETGDTQYF
CDR3 DNA: TGCAGCGTTGAAACGGGAGATACGCAGTATTTT

V gene: TRBV19
D gene: TRBD1
J gene: TRBJ1-4
clone size: -
CDR3 protein: CASSIARTGNEKLFF
CDR3 DNA: TGTGCCAGTAGTATAGCACGGACAGGGAATGAAAAACTGTTTTTT

V gene: TRBV9
D gene: TRBD2
J gene: TRBJ2-3
clone size: -
CDR3 protein: CASRSLAGSTDTQYF
CDR3 DNA: TGTGCCAGCAGATCCCTAGCGGGAAGCACAGATACGCAGTATTTT

V gene: TRBV30
D gene: TRBD1
J gene: TRBJ2-3
clone size: -
CDR3 protein: CAWKDRGQRNTQYF
CDR3 DNA: TGTGCCTGGAAAGACAGGGGGCAAAGGAATACGCAGTATTTT

V gene: TRBV30
D gene: -
J gene: TRBJ2-2
clone size: -
CDR3 protein: CAWSVGTVSTGELFF
CDR3 DNA: TGTGCCTGGAGTGTAGGTACAGTAAGCACCGGGGAGCTGTTTTTT

V gene: TRBV12-3/TRBV12-4
D gene: -
J gene: TRBJ2-3
clone size: -
CDR3 protein: CASRSGGTDTQYF
CDR3 DNA: TGTGCCAGCAGGTCCGGGGGCACAGATACGCAGTATTTT

V gene: TRBV7-3
D gene: -
J gene: TRBJ1-1
clone size: once
CDR3 protein: CASSFSGLNTEAFF
CDR3 DNA: TGTGCCAGCAGCTTCAGTGGCTTGAACACTGAAGCTTTCTTT

V gene: TRBV19
D gene: TRBD1
J gene: TRBJ1-4
clone size: -
CDR3 protein: CASSIRGRGEKLFF
CDR3 DNA: TGTGCCAGTAGTATCAGGGGGCGCGGTGAAAAACTGTTTTTT

V gene: TRBV27
D gene: -
J gene: TRBJ2-1
clone size: once
CDR3 protein: CASSDSPGPYNEQFF
CDR3 DNA: TGTGCCAGCAGTGACAGTCCAGGGCCATACAATGAGCAGTTCTTC

V gene: TRBV9
D gene: -
J gene: TRBJ2-7
clone size: -
CDR3 protein: CASSVDGRSYEQYF
CDR3 DNA: TGTGCCAGCAGCGTAGATGGGAGGTCCTACGAGCAGTACTTC

V gene: TRBV3-1/TRBV3-2
D gene: TRBD1
J gene: TRBJ2-7
clone size: -
CDR3 protein: CASSRSDRGLYEQYF
CDR3 DNA: TGTGCCAGCAGCCGGTCGGACAGGGGGCTGTACGAGCAGTACTTC

V gene: TRBV28
D gene: -
J gene: TRBJ2-7
clone size: -
CDR3 protein: CASSYRGGSSYEQYF
CDR3 DNA: TGTGCCAGCAGTTATCGCGGTGGTTCTTCCTACGAGCAGTACTTC

V gene: TRBV29-1
D gene: TRBD2
J gene: TRBJ2-3
clone size: -
CDR3 protein: CSVEILAGPTDTQYF
CDR3 DNA: TGCAGCGTTGAAATACTAGCGGGACCCACAGATACGCAGTATTTT

V gene: TRBV2
D gene: TRBD2
J gene: TRBJ2-7
clone size: -
CDR3 protein: CASSLAGGPHEQYF
CDR3 DNA: TGTGCCAGCAGCTTAGCGGGAGGGCCACACGAGCAGTACTTC

V gene: TRBV28
D gene: TRBD1
J gene: TRBJ2-5
clone size: -
CDR3 protein: CASNGDRYQETQYF
CDR3 DNA: TGTGCCAGCAACGGGGACAGGTATCAAGAGACCCAGTACTTC

V gene: TRBV5-6
D gene: -
J gene: TRBJ2-2
clone size: few
CDR3 protein: CASSLRTVANTGELFF
CDR3 DNA: TGTGCCAGCAGCCTTAGGACAGTCGCGAACACCGGGGAGCTGTTTTTT

V gene: TRBV5-8
D gene: TRBD1
J gene: TRBJ2-1
clone size: -
CDR3 protein: CASSLPDRVTYNEQFF
CDR3 DNA: TGTGCCAGCAGCTTGCCAGACAGGGTCACCTACAATGAGCAGTTCTTC

V gene: TRBV6-2/TRBV6-3
D gene: TRBD1
J gene: TRBJ1-6
clone size: -
CDR3 protein: CASSPPRDRYNSPLHF
CDR3 DNA: TGTGCCAGCAGTCCCCCTCGGGACAGATATAATTCACCCCTCCACTTT

V gene: TRBV4-1
D gene: -
J gene: TRBJ2-1
clone size: -
CDR3 protein: CASSQEVSYEQFF
CDR3 DNA: TGCGCCAGCAGCCAAGAAGTTAGCTATGAGCAGTTCTTC

V gene: TRBV7-6
D gene: -
J gene: TRBJ2-1
clone size: few
CDR3 protein: CASSSGLGGSYNEQFF
CDR3 DNA: TGTGCCAGCAGCTCAGGTCTGGGGGGCTCCTACAATGAGCAGTTCTTC

V gene: TRBV9
D gene: TRBD1
J gene: TRBJ1-1
clone size: -
CDR3 protein: CASSSRGRDTEAFF
CDR3 DNA: TGTGCCAGCAGCTCCAGGGGGCGCGACACTGAAGCTTTCTTT

V gene: TRBV15
D gene: TRBD2
J gene: TRBJ2-1
clone size: -
CDR3 protein: CATSRDLGIAGGKGYNEQFF
CDR3 DNA: TGTGCCACCAGCAGAGATCTGGGAATAGCGGGAGGTAAAGGGTACAATGAGCAGTTCTTC

V gene: TRBV28
D gene: TRBD2
J gene: TRBJ2-7
clone size: few
CDR3 protein: CASSLGGSSYEQYF
CDR3 DNA: TGTGCCAGCAGTTTGGGGGGGAGCTCCTACGAGCAGTACTTC

V gene: TRBV4-1
D gene: -
J gene: TRBJ1-2
clone size: few
CDR3 protein: CASSRSRGSNYGYTF
CDR3 DNA: TGCGCCAGCAGCCGATCGCGGGGGAGTAACTATGGCTACACCTTC

V gene: TRBV6-1
D gene: TRBD2
J gene: TRBJ2-3
clone size: few
CDR3 protein: CASSDGLANKGDTQYF
CDR3 DNA: TGTGCCAGCAGTGACGGACTAGCGAACAAGGGGGATACGCAGTATTTT

V gene: TRBV20-1
D gene: -
J gene: TRBJ2-7
clone size: -
CDR3 protein: CSASPQLLVGQYF
CDR3 DNA: TGCAGTGCTAGTCCCCAACTACTAGTAGGGCAGTACTTC

V gene: TRBV9
D gene: TRBD1
J gene: TRBJ1-2
clone size: -
CDR3 protein: CASGKQGAQGYGYTF
CDR3 DNA: TGTGCCAGCGGAAAACAGGGGGCGCAGGGCTATGGCTACACCTTC

V gene: TRBV3-1/TRBV3-2
D gene: -
J gene: TRBJ1-4
clone size: few
CDR3 protein: CASRRGATNEKLFF
CDR3 DNA: TGTGCCAGCAGGCGGGGGGCAACTAATGAAAAACTGTTTTTT

V gene: TRBV4-1
D gene: TRBD2
J gene: TRBJ2-2
clone size: -
CDR3 protein: CASSQFSGTGELFF
CDR3 DNA: TGCGCCAGCAGCCAGTTTAGCGGGACCGGGGAGCTGTTTTTT

V gene: TRBV28
D gene: TRBD1
J gene: TRBJ2-4
clone size: -
CDR3 protein: CASSDQGQWTKNIQYF
CDR3 DNA: TGTGCCAGCAGCGATCAGGGACAGTGGACCAAAAACATTCAGTACTTC